The 32 T cell receptor beta chains in this list originate from one sample, sequenced in a study of blood T cell repertoires in COVID-19. Data came from immunoSEQ multiplex PCR; TCRdb stores just in-frame clones and leaves some out. The repertoire includes more than 95,000 clones, over 80% of them detected once, and roughly 15% sits in the top ten. The sequenced sample was peripheral blood. The receptors come from a man aged 50 to 60 with acute or convalescent COVID-19.

This clone was seen just once. The rearrangement uses TRBV19 and TRBJ2-2; 8 bases are a match to TRBD2. The germline V gene encodes CDR1 LNHDA and CDR2 SQIVND (reference sequence). The ends lost 2 bases at V and 4 bases at J; junction bases unmatched: 12. This CDR3 is 18 amino acids long. In DNA, the CDR3 is TGTGCCAGTAGTATATTTAAGGCGGGAGGCCCAATCACCGGGGAGCTGTTTTTT. Translated: CASSIFKAGGPITGELFF.

The V call is TRBV7-9, the J call TRBJ2-1; no clear D gene. Trimming removed 2 bases from V and 4 bases from J, with 9 bases in between. This CDR3 contains 14 residues. Per the germline V gene, CDR1 is SEHNR and CDR2 is FQNEAQ (reference sequence). CDR3 in amino acids: CASSLTTDYNEQFF. DNA for the CDR3: TGTGCCAGCAGCTTAACGACTGATTACAATGAGCAGTTCTTC.

In this sample, this clone turned up once. The V call is TRBV6-2 or TRBV6-3, the J call TRBJ2-5; 10 nucleotides align to TRBD2. Germline V gene lookup returns CDR1 MNHEY and CDR2 SVGEGT. Trimming at V came to 0 bases and at J to 2 bases, leaving 12 bases not matched to a gene. This CDR3 is built from 19 residues. CDR3 residues: CASSYSIVLAGVDQETQYF. The DNA of the CDR3 is TGTGCCAGCAGTTACTCGATTGTGCTAGCGGGAGTTGATCAAGAGACCCAGTACTTC.

The chain couples TRBV12-5 to TRBJ2-1; no firm D call. Looked up from germline, CDR1 is LGHNT and CDR2 is FRNRAP. The CDR3 has 13 residues. V gave up 4 bases and J gave up 8 bases, with 12 bases separating them. CDR3 DNA sequence: TGTGCTAGTGGTTCGAGCCCGTTGGATGAGCAGTTCTTC. It yields the protein CASGSSPLDEQFF. The full variable domain, its missing parts supplied by reference TRBV12-5 and TRBJ2-1, is DARVTQTPRHKVTEMGQEVTMRCQPILGHNTVFWYRQTMMQGLELLAYFRNRAPLDDSGMPKDRFSAEMPDATLATLKIQPSEPRDSAVYFCASGSSPLDEQFFGPGTRLTVL.

This chain uses TRBV4-1 with TRBJ2-5, with TRBD2 matching 7 bases. CDR3 length equals 15 residues. Germline V gene lookup returns CDR1 MGHRA and CDR2 YSYEKL. V lost 1 base, J lost 2 bases, and 4 bases stayed unmatched. For the CDR3, the DNA is TGCGCCAGCAGCCAAGGGGCGGGAGTTCAAGAGACCCAGTACTTC. Protein: CASSQGAGVQETQYF.

The chain uses TRBV5-1 and TRBJ1-2; tentatively, D is TRBD1 (5 bases). Germline V lookup: CDR1 SGHRS, CDR2 YFSETQ. The CDR3 totals 14 residues. Trimming took 0 bases from V and 4 from J, leaving 10 bases between them. In DNA, the CDR3 is TGCGCCAGCAGCTTGGAGGGGCAGATCTATGGCTACACCTTC. It codes for CASSLEGQIYGYTF.

This clone was found a few times. The rearrangement uses TRBV7-9 and TRBJ1-2; 7 nucleotides match TRBD1. The germline V gene has CDR1 SEHNR and CDR2 FQNEAQ (reference sequence). This CDR3 comprises 13 residues. The V segment lost 5 bases and the J segment 8 bases; nucleotides outside the gene matches: 8. This CDR3 is CASSPTGLQGYTF. The CDR3 DNA follows: TGTGCCAGCAGCCCGACAGGGCTTCAAGGCTACACCTTC.

The chain carries TRBV3-1 (or the pseudogene TRBV3-2) and TRBJ1-4; D not certain. Deletions cut 5 bases from V and 3 bases from J, with 16 bases between. This CDR3 is built from 16 residues. Germline CDR1 reads LGHDT; CDR2 reads YNNKEL (reference sequence). The CDR3 nucleotides read TGTGCCAGCAGCTTCAAGGGCGGGCGTTCTAATGAAAAACTGTTTTTT. Amino acids: CASSFKGGRSNEKLFF.

The rearrangement joins TRBV5-1 to TRBJ2-1; TRBD2 is a possible D gene (6 bases). The CDR3 runs to 15 residues. CDR1 is SGHRS and CDR2 is YFSETQ in the germline V gene. Between the trimmed V and J ends, which lost 0 bases and 5 bases, there was a span of 12 bases. The CDR3 sequence: CASSLGTSPDNEQFF. CDR3 nucleotides: TGCGCCAGCAGCTTGGGCACTAGCCCCGACAATGAGCAGTTCTTC. Drawing the rest from reference TRBV5-1 and TRBJ2-1, the complete variable domain is KAGVTQTPRYLIKTRGQQVTLSCSPISGHRSVSWYQQTPGQGLQFLFEYFSETQRNKGNFPGRFSGRQFSNSRSEMNVSTLELGDSALYLCASSLGTSPDNEQFFGPGTRLTVL.

In its sample, this clone was seen a few times. The rearrangement uses TRBV2 and TRBJ2-7; 12 nucleotides align to TRBD2. CDR3 length: 15 amino acids. V shed 6 bases, J shed 2 bases, and the junction held 5 bases outside the gene matches. CDR1 SNHLY and CDR2 FYNNEI come from the germline V gene. CDR3 protein: CASRDRTSGTYEQYF. The CDR3 region has the DNA TGTGCCAGCAGGGATCGGACTAGCGGGACCTACGAGCAGTACTTC.

The chain is built from TRBV7-6 and TRBJ1-2; 7 bases line up with TRBD1. The germline V gene has CDR1 SGHVS and CDR2 FNYEAQ. The CDR3 is 15 amino acids. V was clipped by 4 bases and J by 4 bases; unmatched bases: 9. CDR3 region: CASSSEVTGVYGYTF. The CDR3 DNA is TGTGCCAGCAGCTCGGAAGTTACAGGGGTCTATGGCTACACCTTC.

The chain joins TRBV6-1 to TRBJ2-7; the D gene is possibly TRBD2 (5 bases). Trimming removed 1 base from V and 2 bases from J, with 9 bases in between. Germline lookup yields CDR1 MNHNS and CDR2 SASEGT. This CDR3 is 14 amino acids long. The CDR3 DNA reads TGTGCCAGCAGTGAAGTCGAGGGAACCTACGAGCAGTACTTC. Its protein is CASSEVEGTYEQYF.

CDR3 bases: TGCGCCAGCAGCTTGGGTCTTATAGGGGGCGAGGCGCAGTATTTT. As protein: CASSLGLIGGEAQYF. The genes are TRBV5-1 and TRBJ2-3; 7 bases are shared with TRBD1. This CDR3 has 15 residues. The ends lost 0 bases at V and 10 bases at J; junction bases unmatched: 11. CDR1 is SGHRS and CDR2 is YFSETQ in the germline V gene.

The CDR3 DNA reads TGCGCCAGCAGCTTGGGACAGTCCTACAATGAGCAGTTCTTC. Protein sequence: CASSLGQSYNEQFF. The gene calls are TRBV5-1 and TRBJ2-1; tentative D call: TRBD1 (5 bases). This CDR3 is built from 14 residues. V was pared by 0 bases and J by 1 base, with 5 bases between. Germline V gene sequence: CDR1 SGHRS, CDR2 YFSETQ.

This chain connects TRBV27 to TRBJ2-7; possible D gene TRBD1, 6 bases. The V gene lost 3 bases and the J gene lost 2 bases, with 14 bases spanning the gap. The CDR3 contains 15 residues. Germline CDR1 is MNHEY and CDR2 is SMNVEV (reference sequence). CDR3 loop: CASSFRPDSAYEQYF. The CDR3 DNA sequence: TGTGCCAGCAGTTTTAGGCCGGACAGTGCCTACGAGCAGTACTTC.

The chain carries TRBV19 and TRBJ2-3; D might be TRBD1 (6 bases). The V gene's germline CDR1 is LNHDA and CDR2 SQIVND (reference sequence). Trimming left V 7 bases short and J 8 bases short, with 16 bases between. The CDR3 length is 13 residues. The CDR3 DNA reads TGTGCCAGTACCCGCGAAGGGGGAAGTACGCAGTATTTT. Protein sequence: CASTREGGSTQYF. Full variable domain (missing parts from reference TRBV19 and TRBJ2-3): DGGITQSPKYLFRKEGQNVTLSCEQNLNHDAMYWYRQDPGQGLRLIYYSQIVNDFQKGDIAEGYSVSREKKESFPLTVTSAQKNPTAFYLCASTREGGSTQYFGPGTRLTVL.

The V gene is TRBV11-3, the J gene TRBJ2-7; 7 bases line up with TRBD2. The CDR3 is 16 residues long. Trimming took 1 base from V and 4 from J; bases not matched to a gene: 10. Germline V CDR1 and CDR2: SGHNT, YENEEA. Written as DNA, the CDR3 is TGTGCCAGCAGCTTAGTCGCTCGGTGGGGGGGATACGAGCAGTACTTC. Translated: CASSLVARWGGYEQYF.

The V and J genes are TRBV19 and TRBJ2-2, with 7 bases that match TRBD2. The CDR3 length is 14 residues. Germline V CDR1 and CDR2: LNHDA, SQIVND (reference sequence). Trimming took 6 bases from V and 0 from J; bases not matched to a gene: 1. For the CDR3, the DNA is TGTGCCAGTAGAGCGGGGCCGAACACCGGGGAGCTGTTTTTT. This encodes CASRAGPNTGELFF.

The CDR3 DNA is TGTGCCAGCAGCGTGGACAGGGGACTTGAAGCTTTCTTT. It yields the protein CASSVDRGLEAFF. V gene TRBV11-3 combines with J gene TRBJ1-1; 9 bases match TRBD1. This CDR3 contains 13 residues. Germline values: CDR1 SGHNT, CDR2 YENEEA. With V trimmed by 5 bases and J by 7 bases, 5 bases remained unmatched.

The rearrangement links TRBV19 to TRBJ2-2; D remains ambiguous. From germline, CDR1 is LNHDA and CDR2 SQIVND (reference sequence). CDR3 length: 14 residues. V shed 3 bases and J shed 0 bases, with 5 bases lying between them. CDR3 coding DNA: TGTGCCAGTAGTATTCAGTCGAACACCGGGGAGCTGTTTTTT. Its translation: CASSIQSNTGELFF.

V gene TRBV6-5 combines with J gene TRBJ1-2; 10 bases fit TRBD1. Germline CDR1 and CDR2: MNHEY and SVGAGI. The CDR3 is 13 amino acids. V shed 7 bases and J 4 bases; nucleotides not matched to a gene: 3. CDR3 bases: TGTGCCAGCAAAGGACAGGGGGTCTATGGCTACACCTTC. Translated: CASKGQGVYGYTF.

V usage is TRBV7-9 and J usage is TRBJ2-3, with TRBD2 matching over 8 bases. J lost 14 bases, V lost 3 bases, and 7 bases had no gene match. The CDR3 is 12 residues long. Germline V gene data show CDR1 as SEHNR and CDR2 as FQNEAQ (reference sequence). In nucleotides, the CDR3 is TGTGCCAGCAGCTTCACCGGGACTAGTCGGTATTTT. Its protein product is CASSFTGTSRYF.

The CDR3 here is CASSPSGGQGLYEQYF. CDR3 nucleotide sequence: TGTGCCAGCAGCCCCTCAGGGGGGCAGGGTCTTTACGAGCAGTACTTC. V and J are TRBV3-1 (or the pseudogene TRBV3-2) and TRBJ2-7, with D possibly TRBD1 on 7 matching bases. CDR1 and CDR2 from the germline V gene are LGHDT and YNNKEL (reference sequence). V dropped 4 bases and J dropped 4 bases, with 20 bases sitting between them. The CDR3 runs to 16 residues.

CDR3 region: CASSLRTTSGSTEQFF. The CDR3, as DNA: TGTGCCAGCAGCCTAAGAACCACTAGCGGGAGTACTGAGCAGTTCTTC. This sequence joins TRBV3-1 (or the pseudogene TRBV3-2) and TRBJ2-1, with 11 bases fitting TRBD2. Germline CDR1 reads LGHDT; CDR2 reads YNNKEL (reference sequence). V trimming: 4 bases; J trimming: 9 bases; junction bases outside the gene matches: 11. The CDR3 extends over 16 amino acids.

The rearrangement joins TRBV27 to TRBJ2-4, with 11 bases aligning to TRBD1. Germline assignment: CDR1 MNHEY and CDR2 SMNVEV (reference sequence). Unmatched junction bases numbered 1, after V lost 2 bases and J lost 7 bases. This CDR3 region has 14 residues. CDR3 in DNA: TGTGCCAGCAGTTTAGGGACAGGGGGGAACATTCAGTACTTC. This gives the protein CASSLGTGGNIQYF.

This chain links TRBV5-1 with TRBJ2-3; 15 bases are a match to TRBD2. The V gene end was trimmed by 2 bases and the J gene end by 2 bases; junction bases not matched to a gene: 3. Germline V CDR1 and CDR2: SGHRS, YFSETQ. The length of the CDR3 is 17 residues. CDR3 loop: CASSFGLAGGATDTQYF. The DNA for the CDR3 is TGCGCCAGCAGCTTCGGACTAGCGGGAGGGGCCACAGATACGCAGTATTTT. Using reference TRBV5-1 and TRBJ2-3 for the parts outside the CDR3, the full variable domain is KAGVTQTPRYLIKTRGQQVTLSCSPISGHRSVSWYQQTPGQGLQFLFEYFSETQRNKGNFPGRFSGRQFSNSRSEMNVSTLELGDSALYLCASSFGLAGGATDTQYFGPGTRLTVL.

This chain uses TRBV5-4 with TRBJ2-3; 14 positions match TRBD2. V was clipped by 10 bases and J by 0 bases; unmatched bases: 13. The CDR3 runs 18 residues. Germline CDR1 SGHNT, CDR2 YYREEE (reference sequence). The CDR3 DNA reads TGTGCCGGGGGACTAGCGGGAGCCCCGTTTACTAGCACAGATACGCAGTATTTT. It specifies CAGGLAGAPFTSTDTQYF.

This clone was found once. The chain couples TRBV6-5 to TRBJ1-1; 7 bases match TRBD1. The CDR3 runs 12 residues. Trimming cost V 7 bases and J 6 bases; bases outside gene matches: 5. Germline V CDR1 and CDR2: MNHEY, SVGAGI. CDR3 coding DNA: TGTGCCAGCAAACAGGGGTGGGCTGAAGCTTTCTTT. Amino acid sequence: CASKQGWAEAFF.

For the CDR3, the DNA is TGCGCCAGCAGCCGTGGACAGCCGAACACTGAAGCTTTCTTT. Amino acids: CASSRGQPNTEAFF. J is TRBJ1-1 and V is TRBV5-1; the D gene is possibly TRBD1 (6 bases). Between the trimmed V and J ends, which lost 4 bases and 1 base, there was a span of 11 bases. Germline CDR1 SGHRS, CDR2 YFSETQ. The CDR3 length is 14 residues.

V and J are TRBV4-2 and TRBJ2-5; 8 bases fit TRBD2. Germline CDR1 and CDR2: LGHNA and YNFKEQ. Unmatched junction bases numbered 6, after V lost 0 bases and J lost 3 bases. This CDR3 is built from 16 residues. CDR3 residues: CASSQDPGREEETQYF. CDR3 nucleotides: TGTGCCAGCAGCCAAGACCCCGGGAGGGAAGAAGAGACCCAGTACTTC.

The CDR3, as DNA: TGTGCCAGCAGCGCCCAGTTGGGCCAGTCCTACGAGCAGTACTTC. It is translated as CASSAQLGQSYEQYF. This chain joins TRBV5-6 and TRBJ2-7; D uncertain. Germline V CDR1 and CDR2: SGHDT, YYEEEE. The CDR3 spans 15 residues. Deletions cut 4 bases from V and 1 base from J, with 15 bases between.

This rearrangement joins TRBV5-1 to TRBJ2-2; D unresolved. V dropped 0 bases and J dropped 0 bases, with 9 bases sitting between them. Germline-derived CDR1 and CDR2 are SGHRS and YFSETQ. This CDR3 is 16 amino acids long. The CDR3 nucleotides read TGCGCCAGCAGCTTGGCCGGTCAGGCGAACACCGGGGAGCTGTTTTTT. It translates to CASSLAGQANTGELFF.